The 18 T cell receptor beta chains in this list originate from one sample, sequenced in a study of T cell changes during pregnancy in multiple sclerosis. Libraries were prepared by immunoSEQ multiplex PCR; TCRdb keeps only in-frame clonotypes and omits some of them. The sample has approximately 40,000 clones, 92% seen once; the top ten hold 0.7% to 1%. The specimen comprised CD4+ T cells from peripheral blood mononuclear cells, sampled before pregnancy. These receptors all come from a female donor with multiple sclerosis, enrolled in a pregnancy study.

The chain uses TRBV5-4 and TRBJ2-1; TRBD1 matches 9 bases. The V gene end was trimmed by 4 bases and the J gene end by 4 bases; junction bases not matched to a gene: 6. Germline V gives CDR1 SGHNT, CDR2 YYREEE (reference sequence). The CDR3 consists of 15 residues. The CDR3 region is CASSPPGQGYNEQFF. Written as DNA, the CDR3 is TGTGCCAGCAGCCCCCCGGGACAGGGTTACAATGAGCAGTTCTTC.

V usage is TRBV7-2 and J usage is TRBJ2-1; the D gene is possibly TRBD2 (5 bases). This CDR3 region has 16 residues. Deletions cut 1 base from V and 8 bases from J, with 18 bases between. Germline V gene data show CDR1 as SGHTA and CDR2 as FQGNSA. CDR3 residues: CASSLGVRTPVDEQFF. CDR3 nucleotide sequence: TGTGCCAGCAGCTTAGGGGTACGGACTCCGGTTGATGAGCAGTTCTTC. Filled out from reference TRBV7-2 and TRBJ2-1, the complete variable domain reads GAGVSQSPSNKVTEKGKDVELRCDPISGHTALYWYRQSLGQGLEFLIYFQGNSAPDKSGLPSDRFSAERTGGSVSTLTIQRTQQEDSAVYLCASSLGVRTPVDEQFFGPGTRLTVL.

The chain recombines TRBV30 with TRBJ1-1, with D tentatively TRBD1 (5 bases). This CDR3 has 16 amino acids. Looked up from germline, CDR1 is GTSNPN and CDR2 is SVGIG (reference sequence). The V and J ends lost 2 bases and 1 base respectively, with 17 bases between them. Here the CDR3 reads CAWSKWGGSKNTEAFF. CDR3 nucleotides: TGTGCCTGGAGTAAGTGGGGGGGGTCGAAGAACACTGAAGCTTTCTTT.

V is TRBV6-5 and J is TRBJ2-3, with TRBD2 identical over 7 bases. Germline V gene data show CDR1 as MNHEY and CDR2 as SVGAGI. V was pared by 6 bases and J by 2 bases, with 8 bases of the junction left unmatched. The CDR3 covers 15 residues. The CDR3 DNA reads TGTGCCAGCAGGATAAGCGGGGACCCCACAGATACGCAGTATTTT. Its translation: CASRISGDPTDTQYF.

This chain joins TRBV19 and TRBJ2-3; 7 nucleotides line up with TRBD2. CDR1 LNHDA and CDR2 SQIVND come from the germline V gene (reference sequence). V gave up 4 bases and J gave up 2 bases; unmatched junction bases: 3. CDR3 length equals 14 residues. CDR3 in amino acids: CASSNLAVTDTQYF. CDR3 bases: TGTGCCAGTAGTAACCTAGCGGTCACAGATACGCAGTATTTT.

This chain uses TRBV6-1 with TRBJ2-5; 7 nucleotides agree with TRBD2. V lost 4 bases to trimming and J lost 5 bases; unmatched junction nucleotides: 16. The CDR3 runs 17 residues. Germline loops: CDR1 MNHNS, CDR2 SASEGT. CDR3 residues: CASSGFSGSGLVETQYF. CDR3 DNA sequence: TGTGCCAGCAGTGGGTTCTCGGGTAGCGGGCTCGTTGAGACCCAGTACTTC.

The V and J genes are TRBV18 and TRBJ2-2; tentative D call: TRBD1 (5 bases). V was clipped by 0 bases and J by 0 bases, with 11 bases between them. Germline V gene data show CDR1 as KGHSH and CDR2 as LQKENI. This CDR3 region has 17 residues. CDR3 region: CASSPPAGITNTGELFF. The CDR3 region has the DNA TGTGCCAGCTCACCACCGGCAGGGATAACGAACACCGGGGAGCTGTTTTTT.

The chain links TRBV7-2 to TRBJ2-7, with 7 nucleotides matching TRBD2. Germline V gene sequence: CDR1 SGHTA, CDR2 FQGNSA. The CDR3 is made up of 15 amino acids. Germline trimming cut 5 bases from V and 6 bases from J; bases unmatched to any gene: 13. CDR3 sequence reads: CASSLRLARGSEQYF. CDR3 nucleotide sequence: TGTGCCAGCAGCCTCCGACTAGCCCGGGGGTCCGAGCAGTACTTC. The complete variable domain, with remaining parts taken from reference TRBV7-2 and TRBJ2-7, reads GAGVSQSPSNKVTEKGKDVELRCDPISGHTALYWYRQSLGQGLEFLIYFQGNSAPDKSGLPSDRFSAERTGGSVSTLTIQRTQQEDSAVYLCASSLRLARGSEQYFGPGTRLTVT.

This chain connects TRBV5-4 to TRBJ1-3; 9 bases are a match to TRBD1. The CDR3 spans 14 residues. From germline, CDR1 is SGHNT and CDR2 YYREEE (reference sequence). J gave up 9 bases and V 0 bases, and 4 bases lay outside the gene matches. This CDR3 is CASSLGTGGGTIYF. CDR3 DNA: TGTGCCAGCAGCTTGGGCACAGGGGGCGGCACCATATATTTT.

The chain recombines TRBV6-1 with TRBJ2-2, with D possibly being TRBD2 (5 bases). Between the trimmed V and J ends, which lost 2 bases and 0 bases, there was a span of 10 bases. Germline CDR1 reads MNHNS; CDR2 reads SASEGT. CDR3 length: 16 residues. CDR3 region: CASSETSGANTGELFF. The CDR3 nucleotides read TGTGCCAGCAGTGAAACCAGCGGCGCGAACACCGGGGAGCTGTTTTTT.

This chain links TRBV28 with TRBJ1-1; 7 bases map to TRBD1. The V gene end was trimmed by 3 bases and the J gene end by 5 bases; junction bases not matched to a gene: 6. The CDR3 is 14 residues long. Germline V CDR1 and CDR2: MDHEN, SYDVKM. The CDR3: CASSLYRGMTEAFF. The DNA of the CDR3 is TGTGCCAGCAGTTTGTACAGGGGTATGACTGAAGCTTTCTTT.

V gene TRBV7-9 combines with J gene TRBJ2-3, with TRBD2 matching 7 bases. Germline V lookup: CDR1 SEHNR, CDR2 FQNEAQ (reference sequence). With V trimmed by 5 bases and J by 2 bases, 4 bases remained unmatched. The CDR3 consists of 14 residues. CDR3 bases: TGTGCCAGCAGCAACCGGGACTACACAGATACGCAGTATTTT. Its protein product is CASSNRDYTDTQYF.

The CDR3 sequence is CASSGSVLSYEQYF. The CDR3 DNA reads as TGTGCCAGCTCAGGCTCCGTCCTCTCCTACGAGCAGTACTTC. The chain combines TRBV18 with TRBJ2-7; no clear D gene. This CDR3 has 14 residues. The V end was cut by 5 bases, the J end by 0 bases, with 11 bases between. Germline V gene lookup returns CDR1 KGHSH and CDR2 LQKENI.

CDR3 loop: CASSHLKAAGLASSGANVLTF. CDR3 nucleotide sequence: TGTGCCAGCAGCCATCTGAAGGCCGCGGGACTAGCGTCTTCTGGGGCCAACGTCCTGACTTTC. The chain combines TRBV4-2 with TRBJ2-6; 10 bases map to TRBD2. With V trimmed by 3 bases and J by 1 base, 15 bases remained unmatched. Germline V lookup: CDR1 LGHNA, CDR2 YNFKEQ. The CDR3 loop spans 21 amino acids.

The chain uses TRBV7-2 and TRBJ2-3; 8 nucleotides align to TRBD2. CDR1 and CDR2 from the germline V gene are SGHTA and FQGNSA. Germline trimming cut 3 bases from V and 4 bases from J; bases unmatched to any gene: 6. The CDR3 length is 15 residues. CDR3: CASSFLPAGADTQYF. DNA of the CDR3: TGTGCCAGCAGCTTCTTGCCAGCGGGGGCAGATACGCAGTATTTT.

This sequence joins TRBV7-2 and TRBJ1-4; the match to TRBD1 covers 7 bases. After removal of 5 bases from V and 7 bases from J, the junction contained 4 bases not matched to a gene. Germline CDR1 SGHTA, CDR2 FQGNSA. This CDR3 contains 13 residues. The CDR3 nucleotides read TGTGCCAGCAGCAGTGACAGGGTTGAAAAACTGTTTTTT. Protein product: CASSSDRVEKLFF.

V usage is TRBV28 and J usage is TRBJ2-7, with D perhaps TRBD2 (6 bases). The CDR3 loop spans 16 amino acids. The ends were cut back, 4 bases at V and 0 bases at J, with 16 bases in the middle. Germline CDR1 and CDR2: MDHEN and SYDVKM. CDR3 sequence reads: CASSSEGRGLSYEQYF. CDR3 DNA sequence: TGTGCCAGCAGTTCGGAGGGACGGGGACTCTCCTACGAGCAGTACTTC.

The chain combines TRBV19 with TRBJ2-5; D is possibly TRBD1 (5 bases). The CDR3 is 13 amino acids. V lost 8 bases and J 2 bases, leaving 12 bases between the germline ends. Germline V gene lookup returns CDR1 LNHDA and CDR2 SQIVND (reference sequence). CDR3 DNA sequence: TGTGCCAGTGGTAGGACAACTCAAGAGACCCAGTACTTC. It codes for CASGRTTQETQYF.